The 8 T cell receptor beta chains below were found in one sample sequenced in a study of cytomegalovirus exposure and HLA in healthy donors. PCR primers comprised 60 Vbeta and 13 Jbeta primers. The protocol was immunoSEQ multiplex PCR, while the TCRdb copy is restricted to in-frame clones and leaves out a portion. There are fewer than 200,000 clones in the sample; roughly 85% occur only once, and about 1.3% lies in the top ten. The sequencing input was PBMCs. The receptor source for this set is a man aged 25 to 45 in good health and CMV-seronegative.

V gene TRBV27 combines with J gene TRBJ1-2; D unclear. Looked up from germline, CDR1 is MNHEY and CDR2 is SMNVEV (reference sequence). V lost 3 bases and J 4 bases, leaving 9 bases between the germline ends. The CDR3 is 13 amino acids. As DNA, the CDR3 is TGTGCCAGCAGTTTGGGAGAGACCTATGGCTACACCTTC. This encodes CASSLGETYGYTF.

The chain uses TRBV6-5 and TRBJ2-1, with 9 bases lining up with TRBD2. The V and J ends lost 0 bases and 3 bases, in that order; junction bases with no gene match: 0. Germline CDR1 reads MNHEY; CDR2 reads SVGAGI. The CDR3 covers 15 residues. CDR3 DNA: TGTGCCAGCAGTTACTCTAGCGGGGGCTACAATGAGCAGTTCTTC. Translated, it gives CASSYSSGGYNEQFF.

The chain employs TRBV19 and TRBJ1-1; 7 nucleotides line up with TRBD1. V lost 3 bases to trimming and J lost 3 bases; unmatched junction nucleotides: 10. Germline lookup yields CDR1 LNHDA and CDR2 SQIVND (reference sequence). CDR3 length equals 16 residues. CDR3 sequence (DNA): TGTGCCAGTAGTATTAACAGGGGAGGTAGGGACACTGAAGCTTTCTTT. Protein product: CASSINRGGRDTEAFF.

The CDR3, as DNA: TGTGCCAGCAGCTTGGGGACAGGAAAGACAGATACGCAGTATTTT. It codes for CASSLGTGKTDTQYF. The rearrangement links TRBV7-2 to TRBJ2-3, with TRBD1 matching over 8 bases. The CDR3 totals 15 residues. Per the germline V gene, CDR1 is SGHTA and CDR2 is FQGNSA. V was pared by 3 bases and J by 3 bases, with 5 bases of the junction left unmatched.

Note on this clone: Its ends do not fully match the called genes, so a read error is possible. The chain couples TRBV25-1 to TRBJ1-2, with TRBD1 as a possible D gene (6 bases). CDR3 length equals 11 residues. From germline, CDR1 is MGHDK and CDR2 SYGVNS. This CDR3 reads CASSGGPLQHF. CDR3 nucleotides: TGTGCCAGCAGTGGGGGGCCCTTACAACATTTC.

V usage is TRBV30 and J usage is TRBJ2-7; possibly TRBD2 for D (7 bases). Trimming took off 6 bases at V and 4 bases at J, with 19 bases between the two ends. CDR1 and CDR2 from the germline V gene are GTSNPN and SVGIG (reference sequence). CDR3 length equals 14 residues. The CDR3 reads CACSIGGPPYEQYF. The CDR3 region has the DNA TGTGCCTGTTCGATCGGGGGGCCTCCTTACGAGCAGTACTTC.

On this clone: At the DNA level, this CDR3 is encoded by other sequences in the same sample as well. This sequence joins TRBV30 and TRBJ2-7; possibly TRBD2 for D (5 bases). V lost 2 bases, J lost 5 bases, and 13 bases lay in between. Germline lookup yields CDR1 GTSNPN and CDR2 SVGIG (reference sequence). There are 13 residues in the CDR3. CDR3 in DNA: TGTGCCTGGAGTTGGACGGGGAACGACGAGCAGTACTTC. Residues: CAWSWTGNDEQYF. The complete variable domain, with remaining parts taken from reference TRBV30 and TRBJ2-7, reads SQTIHQWPATLVQPVGSPLSLECTVEGTSNPNLYWYRQAAGRGLQLLFYSVGIGQISSEVPQNLSASRPQDRQFILSSKKLLLSDSGFYLCAWSWTGNDEQYFGPGTRLTVT.

This rearrangement joins TRBV6-5 to TRBJ1-1; 7 bases match TRBD1. CDR1 is MNHEY and CDR2 is SVGAGI in the germline V gene. This CDR3 has 13 residues. V was pared by 6 bases and J by 4 bases, with 5 bases of the junction left unmatched. CDR3 DNA: TGTGCCAGCAGCGCACAGGGGACCACTGAAGCTTTCTTT. It yields the protein CASSAQGTTEAFF.